The 10 T cell receptor beta chains reported below all come from one sample, sequenced in a study of CD8+ T cells in alopecia areata. Cutaneous lymph nodes were pooled and cells sorted by CD4, CD8alpha, NKG2D, NKG2ACE and more. cDNA serving as the sequencing template came from extracted, reverse transcribed RNA. Produced via immunoSEQ multiplex PCR; TCRdb's table is partial and in-frame only. The data show more than 250,000 clones, with none appearing a single time. Sequencing was carried out using CD4+ T cells sorted from a lymph node. The receptors shown here come from a C3H/HeJ mouse with alopecia areata. Mouse strain MHC haplotype: H2-k.

In regard to this clone: The gene names given are mouse names. Coverage ceases 4 residues before the CDR3 finishes, and the germline J gene fills in the end. The genes are TRBV13-2 and TRBJ2-1, with D perhaps matching TRBD2 (5 bases). The CDR3 is 14 residues long. Per the germline V gene, CDR1 is NNHNN and CDR2 is SYGAGS (reference sequence). The ends were cut back, 2 bases at V and 3 bases at J, with 9 bases in the middle. The CDR3 here is CASGDRTSYAEQFF. The sequenced CDR3 bases are TGTGCCAGCGGTGACCGGACTAGCTATGCT.

This clone has just a few counts. Mouse germline and gene names are used. The sequenced fragment ends 4 residues before the CDR3 boundary, so the rest is inferred from the germline J gene. The chain joins TRBV5 to TRBJ2-1; 9 bases are shared with TRBD1. The CDR3 contains 14 residues. The ends lost 4 bases at V and 5 bases at J; junction bases unmatched: 3. The germline V gene has CDR1 LGHNA and CDR2 YNLKQL (reference sequence). The part of the CDR3 DNA that was read is TGTGCCAGCAGCCCCGGGACAGGGAATGCT. It encodes CASSPGTGNA. The entire CDR3 protein reads CASSPGTGNAEQFF.

About this clone: Genes here carry mouse names. The read terminates 4 residues before the CDR3 end, so the remaining end is supplied by the germline J gene. The chain carries TRBV13-1 and TRBJ2-4; D possibly corresponds to TRBD1 (6 bases). The V end was cut by 3 bases, the J end by 0 bases, with 11 bases between. Germline V gene data show CDR1 as NSHNY and CDR2 as SYGAGN. The CDR3 covers 15 residues. The CDR3 DNA, read in part, is TGTGCCAGCAGTGGCGGGACAAAAAGTCAAAAC. It translates to CASSGGTKSQN. The complete CDR3 sequence is CASSGGTKSQNTLYF.

About this clone: Gene names and germline refer to mouse. The DNA ends 4 residues before the CDR3 does, and the rest of the CDR3 is filled in from the germline J gene. This chain uses TRBV19 with TRBJ1-2; 9 bases are shared with TRBD1. The ends lost 2 bases at V and 3 bases at J; junction bases unmatched: 2. The CDR3 spans 14 residues. In germline, CDR1 is FNHDT, CDR2 SITEND (reference sequence). CDR3 residues: CASSMTGGDSDYTF. The sequenced CDR3 bases are TGTGCCAGCAGTATGACAGGGGGGGACTCC. The full variable domain, in which reference TRBV19 and TRBJ1-2 provide the parts outside the CDR3, is GGIITQTPKFLIGQEGQKLTLKCQQNFNHDTMYWYRQDSGKGLRLIYYSITENDLQKGDLSEGYDASREKKSSFSLTVTSAQKNEMAVFLCASSMTGGDSDYTFGSGTRLLVI.

Details on this clone: These gene names are mouse names. The read ends 4 residues shy of where the CDR3 ends; the end is completed using the germline J gene. This rearrangement joins TRBV5 to TRBJ1-2; 9 positions match TRBD1. The ends lost 4 bases at V and 3 bases at J; junction bases unmatched: 3. CDR1 is LGHNA and CDR2 is YNLKQL in the germline V gene (reference sequence). The CDR3 extends over 14 amino acids. The CDR3 reads CASSRTGVDSDYTF. The covered CDR3 bases are TGTGCCAGCAGCCGGACAGGGGTGGACTCC.

With regard to this clone: The genes are named according to mouse. The read finishes 4 residues shy of the CDR3 end, and the germline J gene is used to complete it. This chain links TRBV31 with TRBJ2-4; D is perhaps TRBD1 (7 bases). Per germline, CDR1 GKSSPN and CDR2 SITVG. The length of the CDR3 is 13 residues. CDR3 DNA (partial): TGTGCCTGGAGTCTAAGGGGGCCGAAC. Its translation is CAWSLRGPN. The full CDR3 protein is CAWSLRGPNTLYF. Full variable domain (outside the CDR3, taken from reference TRBV31 and TRBJ2-4): AQTIHQWPVAEIKAVGSPLSLGCTIKGKSSPNLYWYWQATGGTLQQLFYSITVGQVESVVQLNLSASRPKDDQFILSTEKLLLSHSGFYLCAWSLRGPNTLYFGAGTRLSVL.

This clone was found a few times. The gene names here belong to mouse. The read terminates 3 residues ahead of where the CDR3 ends, so the germline J gene completes it. This rearrangement joins TRBV5 to TRBJ1-6, with TRBD1 as a possible D gene (5 bases). TRBJ1-6 is annotated as an ORF whose role is uncertain. This CDR3 is built from 16 residues. CDR1 is LGHNA, CDR2 YNLKQL, per germline (reference sequence). V was trimmed by 4 bases and J by 0 bases, leaving 10 bases between them. CDR3 DNA (partial): TGTGCCAGCAGCCCGACAGTTAATTCCTATAATTCGCCC. It translates to CASSPTVNSYNSP. Given in full, the CDR3 is CASSPTVNSYNSPLYF.

This clone was seen ten or more times. The gene names given are mouse names. The sequenced fragment ends 4 residues before the CDR3 boundary, so the rest is inferred from the germline J gene. V is TRBV17 and J is TRBJ2-3; tentatively, D is TRBD1 (5 bases). This CDR3 spans 16 amino acids. Trimming removed 0 bases at V and 1 base at J, with 11 bases between. CDR1 is MNHDT and CDR2 is YYDKIL in the germline V gene. The CDR3 DNA, read in part, is TGTGCTAGCAGTAGAGATGAGGGGAATGGTGCAGAA. Protein sequence: CASSRDEGNGAE. The full CDR3 sequence reads CASSRDEGNGAETLYF.

In its sample, this clone was seen a few times. Genes here carry mouse names. Coverage ceases 4 residues before the CDR3 finishes, and the germline J gene fills in the end. The chain links TRBV13-3 to TRBJ2-2; 8 positions match TRBD1. The CDR3 totals 15 residues. After removal of 5 bases from V and 0 bases from J, the junction contained 3 bases not matched to a gene. Germline V gene data show CDR1 as NNHDY and CDR2 as SYVADS. CDR3 in amino acids: CASSLGQANTGQLYF. The part of the CDR3 DNA that was read is TGTGCCAGCAGCCTGGGACAGGCAAACACCGGG.

This clone came up a few times. Mouse gene names apply. The read ends 4 residues early relative to the CDR3; the germline J gene fills the gap. This rearrangement joins TRBV5 to TRBJ2-5; 9 nucleotides align to TRBD2. After removal of 6 bases from V and 0 bases from J, the junction contained 4 bases not matched to a gene. The CDR3 totals 15 residues. Germline V gene lookup returns CDR1 LGHNA and CDR2 YNLKQL (reference sequence). CDR3 protein: CASSRLGDNQDTQYF. CDR3 DNA, as far as it was read: TGTGCCAGCAGTCGACTGGGGGATAACCAAGAC.